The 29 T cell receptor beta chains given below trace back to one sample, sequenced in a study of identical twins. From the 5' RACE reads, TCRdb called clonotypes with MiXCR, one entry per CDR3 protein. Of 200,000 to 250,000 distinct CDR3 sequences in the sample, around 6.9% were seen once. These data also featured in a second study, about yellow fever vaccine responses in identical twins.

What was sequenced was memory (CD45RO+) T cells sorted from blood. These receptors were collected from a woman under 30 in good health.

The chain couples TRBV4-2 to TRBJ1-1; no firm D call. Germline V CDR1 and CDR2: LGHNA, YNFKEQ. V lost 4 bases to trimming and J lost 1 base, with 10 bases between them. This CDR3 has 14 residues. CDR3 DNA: TGTGCCAGCAGCCGTGATTCCCAGAACACTGAAGCTTTCTTT. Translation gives CASSRDSQNTEAFF.

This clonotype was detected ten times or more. The CDR3 loop reads CSAGRVPNEKLFF. In DNA, the CDR3 is TGCAGTGCTGGAAGGGTACCTAATGAAAAACTGTTTTTT. The chain couples TRBV20-1 to TRBJ1-4; D uncertain. The CDR3 sequence is 13 residues long. Per the germline V gene, CDR1 is DFQATT and CDR2 is SNEGSKA (reference sequence). Trimming stripped 5 bases from V and 3 bases from J, with 10 bases between.

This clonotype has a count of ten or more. As DNA, the CDR3 is TGTGCCAGCAGCCATGGTTCGGAAGAGCAGTTCTTC. Translated, it gives CASSHGSEEQFF. The J gene is TRBJ2-1, the V gene TRBV7-2; D uncertain. Looked up from germline, CDR1 is SGHTA and CDR2 is FQGNSA. The V and J ends lost 5 bases and 10 bases respectively, with 12 bases between them. There are 12 residues in the CDR3.

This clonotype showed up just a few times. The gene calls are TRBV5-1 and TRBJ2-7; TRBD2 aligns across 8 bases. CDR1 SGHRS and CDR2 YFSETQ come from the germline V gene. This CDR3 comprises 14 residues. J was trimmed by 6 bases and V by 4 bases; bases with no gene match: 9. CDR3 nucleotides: TGCGCCAGCAGCGCCACGGCGGGGGGTTTCGAGCAGTACTTC. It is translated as CASSATAGGFEQYF. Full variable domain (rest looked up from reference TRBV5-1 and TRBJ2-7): KAGVTQTPRYLIKTRGQQVTLSCSPISGHRSVSWYQQTPGQGLQFLFEYFSETQRNKGNFPGRFSGRQFSNSRSEMNVSTLELGDSALYLCASSATAGGFEQYFGPGTRLTVT.

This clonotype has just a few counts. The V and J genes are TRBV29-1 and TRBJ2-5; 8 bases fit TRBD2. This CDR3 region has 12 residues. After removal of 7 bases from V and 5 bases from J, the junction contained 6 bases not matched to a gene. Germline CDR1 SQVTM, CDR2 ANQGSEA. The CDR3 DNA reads TGCAGCGCCGCAGCGGGAGTGGAGACCCAGTACTTC. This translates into CSAAAGVETQYF.

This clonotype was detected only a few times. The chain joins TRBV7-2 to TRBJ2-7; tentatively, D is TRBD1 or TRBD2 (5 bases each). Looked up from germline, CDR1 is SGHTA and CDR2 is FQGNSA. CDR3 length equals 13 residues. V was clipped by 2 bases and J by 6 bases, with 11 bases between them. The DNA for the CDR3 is TGTGCCAGCAGCTTATTTGGGGGTGGCGAGCAGTACTTC. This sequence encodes CASSLFGGGEQYF.

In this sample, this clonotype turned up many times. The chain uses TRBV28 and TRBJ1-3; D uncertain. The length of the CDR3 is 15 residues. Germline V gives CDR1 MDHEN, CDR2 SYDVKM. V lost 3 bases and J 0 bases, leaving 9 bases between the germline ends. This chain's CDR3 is CASSLKRSSGNTIYF. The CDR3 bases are TGTGCCAGCAGTTTGAAGCGGAGCTCTGGAAACACCATATATTTT. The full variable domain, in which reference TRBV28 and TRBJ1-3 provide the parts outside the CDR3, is DVKVTQSSRYLVKRTGEKVFLECVQDMDHENMFWYRQDPGLGLRLIYFSYDVKMKEKGDIPEGYSVSREKKERFSLILESASTNQTSMYLCASSLKRSSGNTIYFGEGSWLTVV.

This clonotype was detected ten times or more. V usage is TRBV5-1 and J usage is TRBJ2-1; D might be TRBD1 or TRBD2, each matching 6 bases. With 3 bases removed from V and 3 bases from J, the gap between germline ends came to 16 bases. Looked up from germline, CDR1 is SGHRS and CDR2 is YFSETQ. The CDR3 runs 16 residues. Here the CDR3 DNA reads TGCGCCAGCAGCTATCGAGTCGGGGGCCTCTACAATGAGCAGTTCTTC. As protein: CASSYRVGGLYNEQFF.

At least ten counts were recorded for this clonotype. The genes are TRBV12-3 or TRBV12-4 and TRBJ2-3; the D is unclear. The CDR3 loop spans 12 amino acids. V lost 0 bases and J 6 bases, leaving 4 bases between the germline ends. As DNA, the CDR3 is TGTGCCAGCAGTTTAGCGCCTGATACGCAGTATTTT. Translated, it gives CASSLAPDTQYF.

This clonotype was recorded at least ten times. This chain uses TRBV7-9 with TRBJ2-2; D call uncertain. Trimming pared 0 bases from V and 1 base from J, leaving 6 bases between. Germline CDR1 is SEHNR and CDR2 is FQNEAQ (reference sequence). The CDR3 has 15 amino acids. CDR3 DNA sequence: TGTGCCAGCAGCTTAGCGGAATGGAACACCGGGGAGCTGTTTTTT. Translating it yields CASSLAEWNTGELFF.

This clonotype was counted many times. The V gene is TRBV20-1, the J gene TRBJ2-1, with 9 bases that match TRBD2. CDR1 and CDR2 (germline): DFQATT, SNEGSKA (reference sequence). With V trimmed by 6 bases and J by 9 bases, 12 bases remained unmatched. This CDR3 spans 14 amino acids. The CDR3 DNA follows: TGCAGTGCCCAGCGGGGGGCCAGTTTTATTGAGCAGTTCTTC. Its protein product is CSAQRGASFIEQFF.

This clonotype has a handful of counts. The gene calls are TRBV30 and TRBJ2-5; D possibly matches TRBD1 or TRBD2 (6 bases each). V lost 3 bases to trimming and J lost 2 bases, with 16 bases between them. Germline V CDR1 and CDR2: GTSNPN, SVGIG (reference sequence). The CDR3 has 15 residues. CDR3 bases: TGTGCCTGGAGGGGGGGCTTTGGAGTTCAAGAGACCCAGTACTTC. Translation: CAWRGGFGVQETQYF.

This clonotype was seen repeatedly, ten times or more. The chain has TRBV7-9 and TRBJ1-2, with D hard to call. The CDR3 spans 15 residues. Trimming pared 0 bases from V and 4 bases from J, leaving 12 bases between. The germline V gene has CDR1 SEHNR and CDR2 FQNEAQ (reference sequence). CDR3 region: CASSLAVPAGYGYTF. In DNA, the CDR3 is TGTGCCAGCAGCTTAGCGGTTCCTGCTGGCTATGGCTACACCTTC.

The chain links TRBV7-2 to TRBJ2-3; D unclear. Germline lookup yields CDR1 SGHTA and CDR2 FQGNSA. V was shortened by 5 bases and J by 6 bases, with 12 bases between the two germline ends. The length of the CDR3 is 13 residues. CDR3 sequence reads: CASSKNKEDTQYF. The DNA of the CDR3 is TGTGCCAGCAGCAAAAACAAGGAGGATACGCAGTATTTT.

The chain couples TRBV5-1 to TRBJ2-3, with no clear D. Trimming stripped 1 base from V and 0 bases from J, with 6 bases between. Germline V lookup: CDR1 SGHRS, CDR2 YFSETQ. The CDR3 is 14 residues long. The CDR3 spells CASSLFRSTDTQYF. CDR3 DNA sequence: TGCGCCAGCAGCTTGTTTCGTAGCACAGATACGCAGTATTTT. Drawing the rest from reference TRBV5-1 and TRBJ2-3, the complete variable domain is KAGVTQTPRYLIKTRGQQVTLSCSPISGHRSVSWYQQTPGQGLQFLFEYFSETQRNKGNFPGRFSGRQFSNSRSEMNVSTLELGDSALYLCASSLFRSTDTQYFGPGTRLTVL.

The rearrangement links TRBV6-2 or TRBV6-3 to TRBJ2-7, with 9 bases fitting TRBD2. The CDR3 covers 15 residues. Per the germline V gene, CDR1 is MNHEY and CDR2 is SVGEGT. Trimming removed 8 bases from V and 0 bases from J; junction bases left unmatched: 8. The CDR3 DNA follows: TGTGCCAGCGAGGCTAGCGGGACTGACTCCTACGAGCAGTACTTC. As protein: CASEASGTDSYEQYF.

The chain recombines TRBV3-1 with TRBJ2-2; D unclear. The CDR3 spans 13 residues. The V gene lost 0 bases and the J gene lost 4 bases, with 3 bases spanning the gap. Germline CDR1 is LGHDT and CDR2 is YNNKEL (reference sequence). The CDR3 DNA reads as TGTGCCAGCAGCCAAGATACCACCGGGGAGCTGTTTTTT. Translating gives CASSQDTTGELFF.

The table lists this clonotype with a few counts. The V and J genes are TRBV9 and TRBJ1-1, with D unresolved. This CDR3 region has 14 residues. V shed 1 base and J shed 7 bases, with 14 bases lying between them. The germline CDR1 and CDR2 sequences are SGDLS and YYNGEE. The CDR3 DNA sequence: TGTGCCAGCAGCGTACTCCAGGAAAAAGATGAAGCTTTCTTT. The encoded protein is CASSVLQEKDEAFF. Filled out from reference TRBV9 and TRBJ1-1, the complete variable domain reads DSGVTQTPKHLITATGQRVTLRCSPRSGDLSVYWYQQSLDQGLQFLIQYYNGEERAKGNILERFSAQQFPDLHSELNLSSLELGDSALYFCASSVLQEKDEAFFGQGTRLTVV.

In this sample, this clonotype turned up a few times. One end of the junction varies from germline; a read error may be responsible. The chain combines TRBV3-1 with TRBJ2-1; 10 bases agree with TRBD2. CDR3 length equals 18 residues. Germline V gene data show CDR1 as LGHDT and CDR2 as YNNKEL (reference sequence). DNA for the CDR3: TGTGCCTGCAGCCAAGAGTGGGCAGCAGCGGGGGGGCACAATGAGCAGTTCTTC. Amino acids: CACSQEWAAAGGHNEQFF.

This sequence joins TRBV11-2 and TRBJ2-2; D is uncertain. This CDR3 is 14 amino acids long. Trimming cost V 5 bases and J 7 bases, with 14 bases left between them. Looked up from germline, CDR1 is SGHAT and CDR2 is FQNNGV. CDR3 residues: CASSPDWAGGELFF. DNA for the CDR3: TGTGCCAGCAGCCCTGACTGGGCTGGCGGGGAGCTGTTTTTT.

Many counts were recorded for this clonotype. The CDR3 loop is CAISGSMREKLFF. CDR3 nucleotide sequence: TGTGCCATCTCCGGGTCAATGAGGGAAAAACTGTTTTTT. The genes are TRBV15 and TRBJ1-4; D is unclear. V dropped 10 bases and J dropped 8 bases, with 17 bases sitting between them. CDR3 length equals 13 residues. The germline V gene has CDR1 LNHNV and CDR2 YYDKDF (reference sequence).

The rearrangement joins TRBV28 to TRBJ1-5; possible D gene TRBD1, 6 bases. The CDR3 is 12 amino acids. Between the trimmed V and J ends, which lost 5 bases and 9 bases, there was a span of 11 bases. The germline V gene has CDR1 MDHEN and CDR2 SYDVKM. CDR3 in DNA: TGTGCCAGCAGTCCAGGGGTAGGGCCCCAGCATTTT. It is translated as CASSPGVGPQHF. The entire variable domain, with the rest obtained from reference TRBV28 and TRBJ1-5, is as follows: DVKVTQSSRYLVKRTGEKVFLECVQDMDHENMFWYRQDPGLGLRLIYFSYDVKMKEKGDIPEGYSVSREKKERFSLILESASTNQTSMYLCASSPGVGPQHFGDGTRLSIL.

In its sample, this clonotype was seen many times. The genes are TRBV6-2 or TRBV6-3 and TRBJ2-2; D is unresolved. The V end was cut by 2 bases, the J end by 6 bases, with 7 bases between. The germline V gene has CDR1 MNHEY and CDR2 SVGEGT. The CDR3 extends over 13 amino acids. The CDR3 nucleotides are TGTGCCAGCAGTTACGACGCCCCCGGGGAGCTGTTTTTT. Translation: CASSYDAPGELFF.

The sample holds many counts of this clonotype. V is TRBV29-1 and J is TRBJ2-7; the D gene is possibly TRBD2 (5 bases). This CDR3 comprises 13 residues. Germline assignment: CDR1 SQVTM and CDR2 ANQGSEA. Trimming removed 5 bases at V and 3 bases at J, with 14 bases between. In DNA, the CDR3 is TGCAGCGTTTTAGGAGGAACTCTCTACGAGCAGTACTTC. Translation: CSVLGGTLYEQYF.

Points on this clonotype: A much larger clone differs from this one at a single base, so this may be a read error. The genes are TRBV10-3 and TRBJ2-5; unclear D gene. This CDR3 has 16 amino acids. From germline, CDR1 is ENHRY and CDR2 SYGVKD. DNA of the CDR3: TGTACCATCAGTGAGCCAAGCTTGTCCAGGCGGGAGACCCAGTACTTC. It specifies CTISEPSLSRRETQYF.

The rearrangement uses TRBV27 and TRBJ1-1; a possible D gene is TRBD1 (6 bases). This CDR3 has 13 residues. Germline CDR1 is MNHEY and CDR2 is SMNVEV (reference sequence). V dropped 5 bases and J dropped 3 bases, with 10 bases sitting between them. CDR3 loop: CASSTQGYTEAFF. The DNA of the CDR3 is TGTGCCAGCAGTACCCAGGGGTACACTGAAGCTTTCTTT.

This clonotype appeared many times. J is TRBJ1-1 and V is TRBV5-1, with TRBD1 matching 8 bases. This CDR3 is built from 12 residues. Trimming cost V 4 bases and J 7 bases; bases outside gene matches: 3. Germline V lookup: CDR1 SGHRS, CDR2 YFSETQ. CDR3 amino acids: CASSPGQDEAFF. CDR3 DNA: TGCGCCAGCAGCCCGGGACAGGATGAAGCTTTCTTT.

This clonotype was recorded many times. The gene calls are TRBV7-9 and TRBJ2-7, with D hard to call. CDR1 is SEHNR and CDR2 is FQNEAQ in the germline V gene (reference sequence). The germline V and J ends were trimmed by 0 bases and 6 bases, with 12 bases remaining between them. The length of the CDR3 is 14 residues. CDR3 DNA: TGTGCCAGCAGCTTAGCCCACTTTGCTGGCGAGCAGTACTTC. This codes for CASSLAHFAGEQYF.

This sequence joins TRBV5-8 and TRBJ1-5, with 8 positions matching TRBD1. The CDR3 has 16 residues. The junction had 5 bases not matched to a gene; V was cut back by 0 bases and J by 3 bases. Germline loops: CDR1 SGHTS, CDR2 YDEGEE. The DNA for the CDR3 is TGTGCCAGCAGCTTGGCCATGACAGGGGACAATCAGCCCCAGCATTTT. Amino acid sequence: CASSLAMTGDNQPQHF.